Here is one T cell receptor beta chain with its context. This specimen comes from a study of blood T cell repertoires in COVID-19. About the research overall: Material from acute and convalescent COVID-19 was sourced from the United States, Italy and Spain. From T cells, B-cell-depleted T cells, or PBMCs came the material, which was cDNA or gDNA.

Under the authors' procedure: Cell counts per sample came from amplifying reference gene primers. Here immunoSEQ multiplex PCR was the method, and the copy in TCRdb shows in-frame clones only, minus some. That table supplies the V and J calls and clone size; D and trimming were determined from the DNA. The top ten clones hold roughly 2% of a sample with 80,000 or so clones, 90% to 95% of them seen once. This CDR3 has 15 amino acids. The J segment lost 1 base and the V segment lost 2 bases, leaving 1 base of the junction unmatched. Germline lookup yields CDR1 ENHRY and CDR2 SYGVKD. Sequenced sample: peripheral blood. This receptor was identified in a woman aged 45-65 years in a cohort sampled during active COVID-19. The chain recombines TRBV10-3 with TRBJ2-3; the match to TRBD1 covers 9 bases. CDR3 loop: CAISERTGGTDTQYF. The CDR3 DNA reads as TGTGCCATCAGTGAGAGGACAGGGGGCACAGATACGCAGTATTTT.